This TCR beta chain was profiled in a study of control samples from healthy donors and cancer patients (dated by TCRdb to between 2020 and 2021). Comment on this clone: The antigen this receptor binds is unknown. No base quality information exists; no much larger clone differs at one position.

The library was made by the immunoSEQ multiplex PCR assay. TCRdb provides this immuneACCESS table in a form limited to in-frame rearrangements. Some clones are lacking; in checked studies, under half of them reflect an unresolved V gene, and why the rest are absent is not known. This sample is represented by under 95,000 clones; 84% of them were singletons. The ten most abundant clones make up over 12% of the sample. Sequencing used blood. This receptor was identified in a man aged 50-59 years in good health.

The DNA is TGTGCCAGCAGCTCACAGGGGGCTGAAGGCTACACCTTC. This gives the protein CASSSQGAEGYTF. The chain is made from TRBV5-5 and TRBJ1-2; 9 middle bases align to TRBD1. The CDR3 contains 13 residues, cysteine and phenylalanine counted. Left in the record is the CDR3 DNA by itself, 39 bases read in frame from the first base. The junction shows trimming of 3 bases on V and 8 bases on J, and the gene matches do not reach 5 bases of it. CDR1 and CDR2 (SGHKS, YYEKEE) derive from the germline V gene (reference sequence). When the CDR3 is completed using the reference TRBV5-5 and TRBJ1-2 genes on either side, the full variable domain is DAGVTQSPTHLIKTRGQQVTLRCSPISGHKSVSWYQQVLGQGPQFIFQYYEKEERGRGNFPDRFSARQFPNYSSELNVNALLLGDSALYLCASSSQGAEGYTFGSGTRLTVV.